This T cell receptor (beta chain) was captured in a study of control samples from healthy donors and cancer patients (dated by TCRdb to 2018 to 2020). The method was the immunoSEQ multiplex PCR assay. Held by TCRdb, this immuneACCESS table contains in-frame sequences only and omits some clones. Under half of the omission traces to an unresolved V gene where checked; the cause of the rest is unknown. The table for this sample lists 100,000 to 150,000 clones; roughly 90% of them were counted only once. More than 2% of the sample is held by the ten biggest clonotypes. As to this clone: Its cognate antigen has yet to be identified. No clone much larger than this one lies a single base away; base qualities are absent.

The CDR3 spans 14 residues, from the cysteine through the phenylalanine. Kept here is only the CDR3 DNA, which spans 42 bases and is read in frame from base 1. At the junction V is shortened by 5 bases and J by 3 bases; bases outside the gene matches: 4. CDR1 and CDR2 are drawn from the germline V gene: MGHRA, YSYEKL. Input material: blood. The source of this sequence is a man younger than 30 in good health. This sequence uses TRBV4-1 and TRBJ2-1; a stretch of 7 junction bases matches TRBD1. The DNA sequence is TGCGCCAGCAGCTACAGGGACAGCTACAATGAGCAGTTCTTC. Translated, it reads CASSYRDSYNEQFF.